These 3 T cell receptor beta chains were all obtained from the same sample, sequenced in a study of blood T cells in healthy people across ages. With a J-beta primer mix and a sample-barcoded 5' primer, a second PCR ran about 7 to 12 cycles. Via MiXCR, TCRdb re-called the 5' RACE reads, giving one row per CDR3 protein. This table holds about 1.4 million distinct CDR3 sequences, approximately 59% found once. The sequencing input was blood. These receptors all come from a man between 18 and 29 years old in good health.

The chain couples TRBV29-1 to TRBJ1-2; 9 bases map to TRBD1. J was trimmed by 3 bases and V by 7 bases; bases with no gene match: 9. The CDR3 is 14 residues long. CDR1 is SQVTM, CDR2 ANQGSEA, per germline. The CDR3 DNA follows: TGCAGCGCGATTCGAACAGGGGGCGACTATGGCTACACCTTC. Translating gives CSAIRTGGDYGYTF. The whole variable domain, filled in from reference TRBV29-1 and TRBJ1-2, reads SAVISQKPSRDICQRGTSLTIQCQVDSQVTMMFWYRQQPGQSLTLIATANQGSEATYESGFVIDKFPISRPNLTFSTLTVSNMSPEDSSIYLCSAIRTGGDYGYTFGSGTRLTVV.

V usage is TRBV29-1 and J usage is TRBJ2-2, with 10 bases fitting TRBD1. Germline CDR1 SQVTM, CDR2 ANQGSEA. This CDR3 comprises 14 residues. V shed 4 bases, J shed 7 bases, and the junction held 6 bases outside the gene matches. In nucleotides, the CDR3 is TGCAGCGTTGGGACAGGGGGATTGGACGGGGAGCTGTTTTTT. Protein sequence: CSVGTGGLDGELFF.

The chain links TRBV28 to TRBJ1-4; tentatively, D is TRBD1 (5 bases). There are 14 residues in the CDR3. Per the germline V gene, CDR1 is MDHEN and CDR2 is SYDVKM. V lost 8 bases and J lost 8, with 18 bases in between. In DNA form, the CDR3 reads TGTGCCAGCGCCGGTTTGGCGGGGGGGGAAAAACTGTTTTTT. Protein sequence: CASAGLAGGEKLFF.